This TCR beta chain was found in a study of blood T cell repertoires in COVID-19. Looking at the study overall: The study drew acute and convalescent COVID-19 samples from the United States, Italy and Spain. The analysed material was cDNA or gDNA that came from T cells, B-cell-depleted T cells, or PBMCs.

In the study's own analysis: Quantification of nucleated cells was approximated via reference gene primer amplification. Method: immunoSEQ multiplex PCR; TCRdb's copy keeps in-frame clones and lacks some. V, J and clone size derive from that table, while D and trimming were established from the DNA sequence. Of about 99,000 clones in the sample, roughly 78% were seen once. V lost 3 bases to trimming and J lost 5 bases; unmatched junction nucleotides: 6. This CDR3 comprises 15 residues. Germline values: CDR1 DFQATT, CDR2 SNEGSKA (reference sequence). The specimen was peripheral blood. The V gene is TRBV20-1, the J gene TRBJ1-5; 11 bases are shared with TRBD1. This sequence originates from an elderly woman with active or convalescent COVID-19. The CDR3: CSASPGQGAYQPQHF. CDR3 bases: TGCAGTGCTAGTCCCGGACAGGGGGCCTATCAGCCCCAGCATTTT.